This T cell receptor beta chain was captured by sequencing in a study of blood T cell repertoires in COVID-19. Study summary: The study drew acute and convalescent COVID-19 samples from the United States, Italy and Spain. The analysed material was cDNA or gDNA that came from T cells, B-cell-depleted T cells, or PBMCs.

Repertoires were generated with immunoSEQ multiplex PCR, while TCRdb's copy carries only in-frame clones and drops some. The profile shows around 310,000 clones, roughly 90% of them singletons. V was clipped by 2 bases and J by 3 bases; unmatched bases: 9. Germline V gene data show CDR1 as GTSNPN and CDR2 as SVGIG (reference sequence). This CDR3 region has 15 residues. The sequenced sample was peripheral blood. This sequence joins TRBV30 and TRBJ2-7; 8 bases are shared with TRBD2. The receptor was derived from a woman aged 45 to 65 with active or convalescent COVID-19. In nucleotides, the CDR3 is TGTGCCTGGAGTTTGGGCGGGGGGAACCTCTACGAGCAGTACTTC. It encodes CAWSLGGGNLYEQYF. Combining the CDR3 with reference TRBV30 and TRBJ2-7 gives the whole variable domain SQTIHQWPATLVQPVGSPLSLECTVEGTSNPNLYWYRQAAGRGLQLLFYSVGIGQISSEVPQNLSASRPQDRQFILSSKKLLLSDSGFYLCAWSLGGGNLYEQYFGPGTRLTVT.